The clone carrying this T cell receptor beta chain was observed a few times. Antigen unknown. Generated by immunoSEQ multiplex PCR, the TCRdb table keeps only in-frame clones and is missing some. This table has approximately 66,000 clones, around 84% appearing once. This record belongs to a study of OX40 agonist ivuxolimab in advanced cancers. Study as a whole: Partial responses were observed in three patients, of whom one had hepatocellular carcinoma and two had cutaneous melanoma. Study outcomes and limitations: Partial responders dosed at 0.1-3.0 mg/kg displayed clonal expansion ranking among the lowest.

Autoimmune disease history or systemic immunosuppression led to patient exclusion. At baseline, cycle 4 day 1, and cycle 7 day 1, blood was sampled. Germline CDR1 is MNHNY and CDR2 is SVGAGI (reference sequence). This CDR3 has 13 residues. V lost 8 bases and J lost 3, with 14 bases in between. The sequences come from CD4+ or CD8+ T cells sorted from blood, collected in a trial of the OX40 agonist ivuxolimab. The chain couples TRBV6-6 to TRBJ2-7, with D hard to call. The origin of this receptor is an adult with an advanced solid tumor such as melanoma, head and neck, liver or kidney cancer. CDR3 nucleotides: TGTGCCAGCGCTTACCTAGAGTTCTACGAGCAGTACTTC. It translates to CASAYLEFYEQYF.